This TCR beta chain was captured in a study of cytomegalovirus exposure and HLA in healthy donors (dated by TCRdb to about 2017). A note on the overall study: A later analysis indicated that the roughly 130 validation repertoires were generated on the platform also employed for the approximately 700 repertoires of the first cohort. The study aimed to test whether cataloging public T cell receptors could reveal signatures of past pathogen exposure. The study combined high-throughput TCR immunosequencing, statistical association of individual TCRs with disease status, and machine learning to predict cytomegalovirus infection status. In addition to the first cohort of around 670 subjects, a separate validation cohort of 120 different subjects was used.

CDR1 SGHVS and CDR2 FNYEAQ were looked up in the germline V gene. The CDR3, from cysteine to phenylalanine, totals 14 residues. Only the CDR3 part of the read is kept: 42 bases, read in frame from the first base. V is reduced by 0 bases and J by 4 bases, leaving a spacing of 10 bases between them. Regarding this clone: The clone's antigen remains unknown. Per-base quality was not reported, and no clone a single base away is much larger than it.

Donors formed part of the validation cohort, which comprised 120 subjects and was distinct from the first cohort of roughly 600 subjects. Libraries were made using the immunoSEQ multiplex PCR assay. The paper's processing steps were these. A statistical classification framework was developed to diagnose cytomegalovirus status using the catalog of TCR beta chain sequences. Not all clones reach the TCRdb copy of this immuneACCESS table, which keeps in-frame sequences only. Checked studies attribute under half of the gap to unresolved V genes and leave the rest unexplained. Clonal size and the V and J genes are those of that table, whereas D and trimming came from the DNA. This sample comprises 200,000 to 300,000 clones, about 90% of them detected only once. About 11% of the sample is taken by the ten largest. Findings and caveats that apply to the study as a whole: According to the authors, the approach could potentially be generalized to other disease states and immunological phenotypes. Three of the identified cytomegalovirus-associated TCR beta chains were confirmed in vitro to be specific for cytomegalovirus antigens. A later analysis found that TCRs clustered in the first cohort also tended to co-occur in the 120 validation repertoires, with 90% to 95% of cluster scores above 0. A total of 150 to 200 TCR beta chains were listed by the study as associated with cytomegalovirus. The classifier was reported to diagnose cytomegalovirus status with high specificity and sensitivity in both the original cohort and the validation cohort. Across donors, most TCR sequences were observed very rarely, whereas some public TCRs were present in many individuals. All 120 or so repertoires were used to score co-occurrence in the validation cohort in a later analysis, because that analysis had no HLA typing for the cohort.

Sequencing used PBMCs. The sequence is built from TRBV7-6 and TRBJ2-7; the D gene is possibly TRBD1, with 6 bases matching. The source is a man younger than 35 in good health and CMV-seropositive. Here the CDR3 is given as CASSLAQGEYEQYF. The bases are TGTGCCAGCAGCTTAGCACAGGGAGAATACGAGCAGTACTTC.